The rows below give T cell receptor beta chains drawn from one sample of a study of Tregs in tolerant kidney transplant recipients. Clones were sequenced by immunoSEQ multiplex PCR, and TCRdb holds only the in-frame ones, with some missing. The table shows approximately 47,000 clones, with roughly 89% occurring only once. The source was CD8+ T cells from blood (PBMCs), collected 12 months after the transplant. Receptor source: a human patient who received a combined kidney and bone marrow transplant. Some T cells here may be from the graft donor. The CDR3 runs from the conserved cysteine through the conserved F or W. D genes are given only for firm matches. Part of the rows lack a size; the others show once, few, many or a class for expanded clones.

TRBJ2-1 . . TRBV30 TGTGCCTGGAGTGGGACTGGTGAGCAGTTCTTC CAWSGTGEQFF
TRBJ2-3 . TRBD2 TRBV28 TGTGCCAGCAGTTTCCCTAGAAGCGGGGGGGCCACAGATACGCAGTATTTT CASSFPRSGGATDTQYF
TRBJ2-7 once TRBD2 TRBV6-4 TGTGCCAGCAGTGACGATTCGGGAGGCACCTACGAGCAGTACTTC CASSDDSGGTYEQYF
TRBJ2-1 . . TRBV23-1 TGCGCCAGCAGTCGGGGCAGGGGTCGAGATGAGCAGTTCTTC CASSRGRGRDEQFF
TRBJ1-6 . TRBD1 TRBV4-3 TGCGCCAGCAGCTTGGACAGGGGGCTGTATTCACCCCTCCACTTT CASSLDRGLYSPLHF
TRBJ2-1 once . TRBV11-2 TGTGCCAGCAGCTTAGAAATAGCCCATGAGCAGTTCTTC CASSLEIAHEQFF
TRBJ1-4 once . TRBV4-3 TGCGCCAGCAGCCAAGAGGTTAGAAGGAGGCAGGGGATGTTAAGAAGGGATGAAAAACTGTTTTTT CASSQEVRRRQGMLRRDEKLFF
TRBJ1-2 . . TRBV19 TGTGCCAGTAGTATTACGCCTGCCCTTAACTACGGCTACACCTTC CASSITPALNYGYTF
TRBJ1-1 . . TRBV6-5 TGTGCCAGCAGTTACACTCCGAACACTGAAGCTTTCTTT CASSYTPNTEAFF
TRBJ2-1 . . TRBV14 TGTGCCAGCAGCCAAGGAGTAACGGGACTGCAGTTCTTC CASSQGVTGLQFF
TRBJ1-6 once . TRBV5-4 TGTGCCAGCAGCAAAGAACAGGGAAATTCCCCCCTCCACTTT CASSKEQGNSPLHF
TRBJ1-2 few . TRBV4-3 TGCGCCAGCAGCCCCTATTCAGGGAACTATGGCTACACCTTC CASSPYSGNYGYTF
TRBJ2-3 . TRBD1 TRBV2 TGTGCCAGCACCGAACAGGGGGCCGGCACAGATACGCAGTATTTT CASTEQGAGTDTQYF
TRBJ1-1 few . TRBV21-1 TGTGCCAGCAGCAAACGGGGCACTGAAGCTTTCTTT CASSKRGTEAFF
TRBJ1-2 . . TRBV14 TGTGCCAGCAGCCGAGTTCAACAGGTATCCTACTATGGCTACACCTTC CASSRVQQVSYYGYTF
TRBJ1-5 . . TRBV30 TGTGCCTGGGGTTCTGGGACAAACAATCAGCCCCAGCATTTT CAWGSGTNNQPQHF
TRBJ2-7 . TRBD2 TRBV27 TGTGCCAGCAGTTTACAAGCGGGGGGTGCCTACGAGCAGTACTTC CASSLQAGGAYEQYF
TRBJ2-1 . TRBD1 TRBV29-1 TGCAGCGTTGAAGATACGCCGGGACAGAACTACAATGAGCAGTTCTTC CSVEDTPGQNYNEQFF
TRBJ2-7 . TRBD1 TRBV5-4 TGTGCCAGCAGCTCCCTGACAGGGGTAGCCTACGAGCAGTACTTC CASSSLTGVAYEQYF
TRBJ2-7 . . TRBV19 TGTGCCAGTAGTATAACAGCGGCAACCTACGAGCAGTACTTC CASSITAATYEQYF
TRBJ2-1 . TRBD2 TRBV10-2 TGCGCCAGCAACAAGCGGGGGAGCTCCTACAATGAGCAGTTCTTC CASNKRGSSYNEQFF
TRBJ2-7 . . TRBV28 TGTGCCAGCAGTTTAGCGGGTGACGAGCAGTACTTC CASSLAGDEQYF
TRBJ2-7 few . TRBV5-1 TGCGCCAGCAGCTTTACAACGGGAGAGCAGTACTTC CASSFTTGEQYF
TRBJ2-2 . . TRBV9 TGTGCCAGCAGCGTAGTCGGGAGAAGCACCGGGGAGCTGTTTTTT CASSVVGRSTGELFF
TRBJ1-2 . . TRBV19 TGTGCCAGTCACCAACAGTCGGACACCTTC CASHQQSDTF
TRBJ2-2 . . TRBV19 TGTGCCAGTACCTCGACGGGGGACACCGGGGAGCTGTTTTTT CASTSTGDTGELFF
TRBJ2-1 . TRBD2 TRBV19 TGTGCCAGTATGGGGCTAGCGGGGGTCTCCTACAATGAGCAGTTCTTC CASMGLAGVSYNEQFF
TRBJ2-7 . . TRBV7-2 TGTGCCAGCAGCTTGGTATCCTACGAGCAGTACTTC CASSLVSYEQYF
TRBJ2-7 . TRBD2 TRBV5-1 TGCGCCAGCAGCCCGGGACTAGCGGGCGCCTACGAGCAGTACTTC CASSPGLAGAYEQYF
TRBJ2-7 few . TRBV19 TGTGCCAGTAACCCAGCGGCGGGCGTCTACGAGCAGTACTTC CASNPAAGVYEQYF
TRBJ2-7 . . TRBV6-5 TGTGCCAGCAGTTACAGCAGGGTACACGAGCAGTACTTC CASSYSRVHEQYF
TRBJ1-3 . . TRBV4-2 TGTGCCAGCAGCCAAGAGGTTAGCAACTCTGGAAACACCATATATTTT CASSQEVSNSGNTIYF
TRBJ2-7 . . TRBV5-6 TGTGCCAGCAGTGGGGCCCCCTCCGACGAGCAGTACTTC CASSGAPSDEQYF